Detailed here is one TCR beta chain. This clone was counted only a few times. The antigen this receptor binds is unknown. Qualities for individual bases were not recorded, and no much larger clone is one base off. Each donor gave one peripheral blood draw, averaging approximately 0.11 L, which was collected into heparinised tubes. A BD FACSAria II and a panel including CD45RO, CCR7, CD25, CD127, CD95 and CD27 were used to sort naive, central memory, regulatory and stem cell-like memory CD4+ T cells. All sorted populations exceeded 98% purity. Right away, PBMCs were isolated by Lymphoprep density gradient centrifugation and were stained directly, with no culture step. So that batch effects would be minimized, each experiment stained and sorted samples in pairs, pairing one healthy donor with one patient. The germline V gene (reference sequence) provides CDR1 MNHEY and CDR2 SMNVEV. The junction carries 9 bases between V and J, which are trimmed by 3 bases and 6 bases respectively. The CDR3 starts with the cysteine, ends with the phenylalanine, and has 12 residues. Just CDR3 DNA is preserved here, 36 bases in frame from base 1.

The data originate from a study of beta chain features in type 1 diabetes (dated by TCRdb to 2016 to 2018). Regarding the complete study: No differences in mean age, gender distribution, total cell number or subset yield were found between patients and healthy donors. Whereas all 30 or so donors provided naive and central memory subsets, regulatory and stem cell-like memory subsets were isolated from just 8 patients and roughly eight healthy donors. A total of around 110,000,000 sorted cells were examined across all samples, and RNA yield correlated strongly with the number of cells per subset. The study compared the TCRB repertoires of sorted circulating CD4+ T cell subsets in recently diagnosed type 1 diabetes patients with those in matched healthy donors. Overall study results and their limits: Only small numbers of individuals were included in the HLA sub-analyses, which left unresolved whether HLA type had any influence on TCRB rearrangement. The naive, central memory and regulatory TCRB repertoires appeared to resemble one another more closely among patients than among healthy donors. Because cDNA rather than genomic DNA was sequenced, highly expressing activated cells could have been over-represented, although no difference in activation and CD3 levels was found between groups. Shorter templates might have been favored by PCR, but patient and control samples were amplified and corrected together, so both groups would have been affected equally by any skew. At VDJ recombination sites, type 1 diabetes patients had fewer insertions and more deleted nucleotides, which implies abnormalities in thymic rearrangement. A moderate but significant shortening of TCRB CDR3 length was observed in type 1 diabetes patients in all four CD4+ subsets.

The entire isolated RNA was reverse transcribed using the High Capacity cDNA Reverse Transcription Kit, and thus expressed TCRB transcripts were sequenced. Naive, central memory and regulatory T cell samples underwent deep immunoSEQ sequencing, averaging around 3.7 million total reads per sample. After sorted cells were lysed in RLT buffer, RNA was extracted with DNase-treated RNeasy Micro or Mini kits, with the choice depending on cell number. Each cell subset was processed on its own to prevent cross-contamination, while patient and healthy donor samples were processed together. The immunoSEQ multiplex PCR was used to amplify TCRB sequences from cDNA, generating 87-bp fragments that spanned the CDR3 region. Sequencing of the amplicons was performed on the Illumina HiSeq platform. For the original study's pipeline: PCR bias was corrected computationally using synthetic template baselines, and reads within Hamming distance 2 were collapsed, with unmergeable singletons discarded. Reads were aligned to IMGT to assign V, D and J genes, CDR3 length, and insertions or deletions at six rearrangement sites. Within each subset, clonotype counts were normalized to the number of sorted cells before true diversity and Gini coefficients were calculated with the tcR R package. Repertoire sharing was quantified using the overlap coefficient calculated on TCRB nucleotide sequences. What TCRdb holds here is the immuneACCESS table cut down to in-frame rearrangements. Part of the clones is not present; checked against another copy, under half of the missing clones reflect an unresolved V gene, and the others are unexplained. The D gene and trimming were derived from the DNA, and the V and J assignments and clone size from that table. Across this sample there are about 48,000 clones, with under 55% seen only once. The ten largest clones capture approximately 1.5% of the sample.

This chain joins TRBV27 to TRBJ2-7; TRBD2 might be the D gene, on 6 matching bases. Sequenced sample: Tregs from blood. Per the publication, the cell subset or site label means: regulatory CD4+ T cells. The clonotype was recovered from a man under 40 with type 1 diabetes. The DNA sequence is TGTGCCAGCAGTTTGAGGGGAGGCGAGCAGTACTTC. This gives the protein CASSLRGGEQYF.